This T cell receptor beta chain was recorded in a study of T cells in Graves' hyperthyroidism and ophthalmopathy (dated by TCRdb to the late 2010s). For the study in its entirety: Peripheral blood samples were taken at the time of initial diagnosis, prior to any treatment. The paper describes TCR Vbeta CDR3 sequencing of 120 to 150 peripheral blood samples, made up of some 42 ophthalmopathy patients, around 78 hyperthyroidism patients and 17 progressor patients. Following sampling, methimazole starting at 30 mg daily was given to hyperthyroidism patients, and high-dose intravenous methylprednisolone was given to ophthalmopathy patients. TCR V-J signatures able to tell the groups apart were searched for in a discovery cohort of 100 or so patients, of whom over 40 had Graves' ophthalmopathy and roughly 57 had stable Graves' hyperthyroidism. Prospective prediction of ophthalmopathy was tested in an independent validation cohort of 18 to 20 hyperthyroidism patients and some 17 patients who later progressed to ophthalmopathy. The 95 to 100 discovery patients were randomly divided into training and test sets at a 7:3 ratio. In addition, the study compared T-cell repertoires in thyroid tissue and in blood from 6 or 7 Graves' hyperthyroidism patients.

A remark on this clonotype: The antigen it recognizes is unknown. Base qualities are not recorded, but no much larger clone differs from it by a single base.

What the research found in general, with its limitations: Most expanded thyroid clonotypes (frequency above 0.001) were also detected in blood, suggesting blood repertoires may reflect thyroid immune responses. Ophthalmopathy was separated from stable hyperthyroidism by a 13 V-J signature model, with 87.88% sensitivity and roughly 84% specificity obtained in cross-validation and 80%/75% obtained in testing. Sample size was not statistically predetermined, and investigators were not blinded to group allocation. In validation, the model predicted progression to ophthalmopathy with around 71% sensitivity and 72.22% specificity, a median of about six months before onset.

TCR beta CDR3 regions were amplified from RNA transcripts. For the first round of RT-PCR on the TCR CDR3, the HTBI primer set was used together with the Qiagen OneStep RT-PCR kit. The libraries were constructed in a second round of multiplex PCR and then size-selected and purified. The libraries were sequenced on an Illumina HiSeq2000 using paired-end 100 bp reads. Regarding the original processing steps: SOAPnuke was used to process the raw data, removing reads that contained adapters or uncalled bases, had a mean Phred below 15, or lacked an exact match to the constant primer or identifier. High-quality paired reads were merged using COPE v1.2.5, and each unique nucleotide sequence was defined as a clonotype. MiTCR v1.1 was used to align the clonotypes against IMGT TRBV, TRBD and TRBJ reference segments. Analysis was restricted to V-J combinations with a frequency above 0.0001, which covered 98% to 99.2% of repertoires. A TCS score was defined as the ratio of F50 (clonal expansion) to E x V (chaos), with BLOSUM62-based TCRdist applied between CDR3 peptides within each V-J. Welch's t-statistics and random forest reduced 514 V-J features to roughly 13, which were used in a naive Bayes classifier (R e1071). TCRdb reran the public reads through fastp at Q25 and MiXCR, keeping productive beta chains. Each entry merges the rows of one CDR3 protein and shows their most common DNA and genes. The V and J calls, along with clone size, are taken from TCRdb and not from the paper's own processing. Recorded for this sample are 300,000 to 400,000 distinct CDR3 sequences; less than 15% of them occurred a single time. Roughly 8.3% of the sample belongs to the ten largest clones.

A patient counted as having stable Graves' hyperthyroidism if no progression to ophthalmopathy occurred over 18 months of follow-up. Hyperthyroidism patients were newly diagnosed, had a disease duration of under 2 months, and were aged 18 to 65 years. Any patient with an uncontrolled infection, another autoimmune disease, pregnancy or lactation was excluded. Diagnoses relied on clinical symptoms, serum thyroxine and TRAb, thyroid ultrasound and orbital computed tomography. PBMCs were separated from 10 ml of fresh peripheral blood using Ficoll-Paque density gradient centrifugation. Total RNA was extracted using Trizol reagent, and RNA quality was assessed on an Agilent 2100 Bioanalyzer. Sample: blood. The source is a woman aged 18-30 years with Graves' hyperthyroidism.

CDR3 region: CSASQATGARYEQYF. The DNA sequence is as follows: TGCAGTGCTAGTCAGGCGACAGGGGCCCGATACGAGCAGTACTTC. The chain uses TRBV20-1 and TRBJ2-7, and TRBD1 matches 8 of the central bases. From V the trimming removes 3 bases and from J it removes 4 bases, while the gene matches leave 11 bases of the junction unaccounted for. From cysteine to phenylalanine, the CDR3 is 15 amino acids long. Solely the CDR3 DNA is kept, with 45 bases framed from the first base. CDR1 and CDR2 (DFQATT, SNEGSKA) derive from the germline V gene (reference sequence).